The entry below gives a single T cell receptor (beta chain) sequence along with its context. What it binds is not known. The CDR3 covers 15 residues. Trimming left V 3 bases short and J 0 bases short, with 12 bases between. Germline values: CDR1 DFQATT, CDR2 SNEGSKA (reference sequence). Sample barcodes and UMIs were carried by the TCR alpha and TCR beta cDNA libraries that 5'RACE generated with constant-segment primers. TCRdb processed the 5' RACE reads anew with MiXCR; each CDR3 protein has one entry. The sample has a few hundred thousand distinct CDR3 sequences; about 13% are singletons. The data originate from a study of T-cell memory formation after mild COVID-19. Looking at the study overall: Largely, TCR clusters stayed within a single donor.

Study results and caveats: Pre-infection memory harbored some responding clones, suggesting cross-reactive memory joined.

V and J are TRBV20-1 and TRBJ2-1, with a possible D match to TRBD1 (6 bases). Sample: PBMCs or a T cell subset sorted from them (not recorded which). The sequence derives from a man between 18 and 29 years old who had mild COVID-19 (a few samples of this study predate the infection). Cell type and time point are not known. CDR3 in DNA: TGCAGTGCTAGGGGGGCGCGAAACTCCTACAATGAGCAGTTCTTC. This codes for CSARGARNSYNEQFF.